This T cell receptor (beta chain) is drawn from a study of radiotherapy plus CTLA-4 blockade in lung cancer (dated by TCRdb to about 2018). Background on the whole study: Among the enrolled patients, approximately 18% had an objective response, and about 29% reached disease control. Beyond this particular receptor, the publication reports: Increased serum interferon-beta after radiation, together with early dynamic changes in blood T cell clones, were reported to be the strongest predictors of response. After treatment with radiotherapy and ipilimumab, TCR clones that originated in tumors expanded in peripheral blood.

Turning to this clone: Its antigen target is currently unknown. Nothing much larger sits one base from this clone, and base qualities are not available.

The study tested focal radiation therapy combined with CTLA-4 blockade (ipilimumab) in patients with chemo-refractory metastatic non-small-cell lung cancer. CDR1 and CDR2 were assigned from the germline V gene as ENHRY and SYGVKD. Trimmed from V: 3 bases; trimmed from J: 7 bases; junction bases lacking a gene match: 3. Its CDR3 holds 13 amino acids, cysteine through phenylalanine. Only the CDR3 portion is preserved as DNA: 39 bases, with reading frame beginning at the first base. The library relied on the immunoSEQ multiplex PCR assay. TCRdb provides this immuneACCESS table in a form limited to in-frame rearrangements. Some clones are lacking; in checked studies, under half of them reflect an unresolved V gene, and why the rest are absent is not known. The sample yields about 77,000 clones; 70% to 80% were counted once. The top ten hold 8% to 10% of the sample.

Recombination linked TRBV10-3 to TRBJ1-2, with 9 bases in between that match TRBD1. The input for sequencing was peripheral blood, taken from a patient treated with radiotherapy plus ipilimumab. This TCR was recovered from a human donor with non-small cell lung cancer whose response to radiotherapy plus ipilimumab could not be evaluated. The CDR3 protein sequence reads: CAISDGTGFGYTF. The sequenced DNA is TGTGCCATCAGTGACGGGACAGGGTTTGGCTACACCTTC.